These 30 T cell receptor beta chains were sequenced from one sample in a study of T cells in Graves' hyperthyroidism and ophthalmopathy (dated by TCRdb to between 2019 and 2020). Library preparation used multiplex PCR. Sequencing relied on an Illumina HiSeq 2000. The TCR beta CDR3 regions were amplified from RNA transcripts. The first round of RT-PCR for the TCR CDR3 was performed with the HTBI primer set and the Qiagen OneStep RT-PCR kit. TCRdb passed the public sequencing reads through fastp at Q25 and MiXCR, retaining productive beta sequences. Identical CDR3 proteins give one entry, which carries the most common genes and DNA. The sample contains 330,000 or so distinct CDR3 sequences, 15% to 20% of them found a single time. Less than 20% of the sample is in the top ten clones. Sequenced sample: blood. These receptors all come from a woman aged 40 to 50 with Graves' ophthalmopathy.

Points on this clonotype: With a much larger clone just one base away, this may be a read error. V and J are TRBV30 and TRBJ2-7; maybe TRBD2 (6 bases). Germline CDR1 and CDR2: GTSNPN and SVGIG (reference sequence). The CDR3 sequence is 13 residues long. CDR3 DNA sequence: TGTGTCTGGACCACCGGGCTAGCGAGGGAGCAGTACTTC. Residues: CVWTTGLAREQYF.

This clonotype has ten or more counts. J is TRBJ2-2 and V is TRBV7-2; 8 bases align to TRBD2. After removal of 4 bases from V and 5 bases from J, the junction contained 12 bases not matched to a gene. Looked up from germline, CDR1 is SGHTA and CDR2 is FQGNSA. The CDR3 is 17 amino acids. This chain's CDR3 is CASSSVRGVAGTGELFF. Here the CDR3 DNA reads TGTGCCAGCAGCTCCGTCCGGGGGGTAGCGGGAACCGGGGAGCTGTTTTTT.

This clonotype was counted between two and nine times. This may stem from a read error, because a much larger clone lies one nucleotide away. This chain uses TRBV10-3 with TRBJ2-5, with TRBD2 identical over 7 bases. The germline V gene encodes CDR1 ENHRY and CDR2 SYGVKD. The CDR3 totals 14 residues. The V and J ends lost 4 bases and 4 bases, in that order; junction bases with no gene match: 6. CDR3 in amino acids: CAISVLGLRETQYF. CDR3 DNA: TGTGCCATCAGTGTTCTGGGACTAAGAGAGACCCAGTACTTC.

There are many counts of this clonotype. The DNA for the CDR3 is TGTGCCTGGAGTAGACAGGGCGAAGCTCAGCCCCAGCATTTT. Translating it yields CAWSRQGEAQPQHF. This rearrangement joins TRBV30 to TRBJ1-5; 7 bases map to TRBD1. The V gene's germline CDR1 is GTSNPN and CDR2 SVGIG (reference sequence). J was trimmed by 6 bases and V by 2 bases; bases with no gene match: 7. CDR3 size: 14 residues.

Ten or more counts support this clonotype. The chain uses TRBV28 and TRBJ2-5; the D gene is possibly TRBD1 (6 bases). The CDR3 is 12 residues long. The V end was cut by 6 bases, the J end by 4 bases, with 9 bases between. Germline V gene lookup returns CDR1 MDHEN and CDR2 SYDVKM. The CDR3 reads CASRDSPETQYF. CDR3 DNA sequence: TGTGCCAGCAGGGACAGTCCAGAGACCCAGTACTTC.

This clonotype has at least ten counts. This chain connects TRBV29-1 to TRBJ2-5; D is ambiguous. This CDR3 has 13 amino acids. Per the germline V gene, CDR1 is SQVTM and CDR2 is ANQGSEA. V was trimmed by 7 bases and J by 0 bases, leaving 12 bases between them. The CDR3 loop is CSGKDPNQETQYF. The CDR3 DNA reads as TGCAGCGGGAAGGACCCGAACCAAGAGACCCAGTACTTC.

This clonotype was observed many times. This rearrangement joins TRBV27 to TRBJ1-1; 7 bases line up with TRBD1. Germline trimming cut 1 base from V and 8 bases from J; bases unmatched to any gene: 4. Germline V gene sequence: CDR1 MNHEY, CDR2 SMNVEV (reference sequence). The CDR3 totals 13 residues. The CDR3 loop is CASSLFPGQEAFF. The CDR3 bases are TGTGCCAGCAGTTTATTTCCGGGACAGGAAGCTTTCTTT.

This clonotype was detected ten times or more. J is TRBJ2-2 and V is TRBV19, with D tentatively TRBD2 (6 bases). Trimming shortened V by 3 bases and J by 5 bases, and 13 bases separated the two germline ends. Germline loops: CDR1 LNHDA, CDR2 SQIVND (reference sequence). The CDR3 spans 15 residues. The DNA of the CDR3 is TGTGCCAGTAGTATTCCGGGACTTCCTACCGGGGAGCTGTTTTTT. This gives the protein CASSIPGLPTGELFF.

The J gene is TRBJ2-5, the V gene TRBV11-2, with 15 nucleotides matching TRBD2. The length of the CDR3 is 16 residues. The germline CDR1 and CDR2 sequences are SGHAT and FQNNGV. V dropped 6 bases and J dropped 6; count of bases not matched to a gene: 8. CDR3 coding DNA: TGTGCCAGCAGGGAATCGGGGACTAGCGGGAGGAAGACCCAGTACTTC. Translation gives CASRESGTSGRKTQYF. Together with reference TRBV11-2 and TRBJ2-5, the CDR3 gives the full variable domain: EAGVAQSPRYKIIEKRQSVAFWCNPISGHATLYWYQQILGQGPKLLIQFQNNGVVDDSQLPKDRFSAERLKGVDSTLKIQPAKLEDSAVYLCASRESGTSGRKTQYFGPGTRLLVL.

This clonotype was seen a few times. Written as DNA, the CDR3 is TGTGCCAGCAGCTCCTCATGGACATCGGGGGAGCTGTTTTTT. As protein: CASSSSWTSGELFF. V and J are TRBV7-2 and TRBJ2-2; a weak D match, TRBD1 (5 bases). V lost 4 bases and J lost 8, with 14 bases in between. This CDR3 region has 14 residues. The germline V gene has CDR1 SGHTA and CDR2 FQGNSA.

The chain is built from TRBV5-1 and TRBJ2-7; weak D call: TRBD1 (6 bases). From germline, CDR1 is SGHRS and CDR2 YFSETQ. The CDR3 totals 14 residues. Trimming removed 1 base at V and 3 bases at J, with 11 bases between. CDR3 in DNA: TGCGCCAGCAGCTTGAACAGGGCGGACTACGAGCAGTACTTC. Translated, it gives CASSLNRADYEQYF.

V gene TRBV12-3 or TRBV12-4 combines with J gene TRBJ2-5; D ambiguous. The CDR3 sequence is 13 residues long. Trimming took off 6 bases at V and 7 bases at J, with 15 bases between the two ends. The CDR3 DNA reads as TGTGCCAGCAGCCCCGGGTGGAGAGGGACCCAGTACTTC. Encoded protein: CASSPGWRGTQYF.

This clonotype was found many times. The genes are TRBV12-3 or TRBV12-4 and TRBJ2-6, with TRBD1 as a possible D gene (6 bases). The CDR3 spans 17 residues. V was pared by 6 bases and J by 0 bases, with 15 bases between. The CDR3 loop reads CASRSGTWPSGANVLTF. CDR3 DNA: TGTGCCAGCAGGTCGGGGACATGGCCCTCTGGGGCCAACGTCCTGACTTTC.

The chain recombines TRBV6-1 with TRBJ2-6; D is unresolved. Trimming cost V 7 bases and J 2 bases, with 3 bases left between them. This CDR3 is built from 12 residues. Germline V CDR1 and CDR2: MNHNS, SASEGT. The CDR3 nucleotides are TGTGCCAGCACGGCTGGGGCCAACGTCCTGACTTTC. This translates into CASTAGANVLTF.

This chain connects TRBV2 to TRBJ2-7; weak D call: TRBD1 (5 bases). This CDR3 is 14 amino acids long. Looked up from germline, CDR1 is SNHLY and CDR2 is FYNNEI. With 7 bases removed from V and 4 bases from J, the gap between germline ends came to 17 bases. DNA for the CDR3: TGTGCCAGCACCGTAGACAGAGGACGGTACGAGCAGTACTTC. Its protein is CASTVDRGRYEQYF.

This clonotype was counted at least ten times. The CDR3 is CASSVEEGSYGYTF. The DNA of the CDR3 is TGTGCCAGCAGCGTAGAGGAGGGTTCGTATGGCTACACCTTC. This chain joins TRBV9 and TRBJ1-2; no definite D call. Trimming removed 0 bases from V and 5 bases from J, with 11 bases in between. The germline V gene encodes CDR1 SGDLS and CDR2 YYNGEE. The CDR3 extends over 14 amino acids. The whole variable domain, filled in from reference TRBV9 and TRBJ1-2, reads DSGVTQTPKHLITATGQRVTLRCSPRSGDLSVYWYQQSLDQGLQFLIQYYNGEERAKGNILERFSAQQFPDLHSELNLSSLELGDSALYFCASSVEEGSYGYTFGSGTRLTVV.

In its sample, this clonotype was seen a few times. This sequence joins TRBV11-1 and TRBJ2-2; 14 bases align to TRBD2. CDR1 SGHAT and CDR2 FQDESV come from the germline V gene (reference sequence). The CDR3 covers 19 residues. With V trimmed by 3 bases and J by 7 bases, 13 bases remained unmatched. The CDR3 sequence: CASSFSGTSGSPGGGELFF. The DNA for the CDR3 is TGTGCCAGCAGCTTTTCCGGGACTAGCGGGAGCCCCGGGGGCGGGGAGCTGTTTTTT.

In its sample, this clonotype was seen many times. This chain uses TRBV29-1 with TRBJ2-5; a weak D match, TRBD2 (5 bases). CDR3 size: 11 residues. Germline-derived CDR1 and CDR2 are SQVTM and ANQGSEA. V was shortened by 7 bases and J by 9 bases, with 15 bases between the two germline ends. The CDR3 sequence: CSARTGWAQYF. CDR3 nucleotide sequence: TGCAGCGCCCGGACTGGCTGGGCCCAGTACTTC.

This clonotype was counted at least ten times. The chain joins TRBV27 to TRBJ1-1; no reliable D call. CDR3 size: 11 residues. Trimming pared 6 bases from V and 0 bases from J, leaving 2 bases between. Germline V gives CDR1 MNHEY, CDR2 SMNVEV (reference sequence). CDR3 amino acids: CASRVNTEAFF. The CDR3, as DNA: TGTGCCAGCAGAGTGAACACTGAAGCTTTCTTT.

This clonotype has a count of ten or more. The chain recombines TRBV12-3 or TRBV12-4 with TRBJ2-5; TRBD1 agrees at 9 bases. The CDR3 spans 16 residues. Trimming cost V 7 bases and J 5 bases; bases outside gene matches: 14. The CDR3 loop is CASTFTGGGGLETQYF. The CDR3 DNA reads as TGTGCCAGCACCTTTACAGGGGGCGGGGGTTTGGAGACCCAGTACTTC.

This clonotype was counted ten times or more. V is TRBV18 and J is TRBJ2-7; perhaps TRBD2 as D (5 bases). Germline CDR1 reads KGHSH; CDR2 reads LQKENI. CDR3 length equals 13 residues. V was pared by 3 bases and J by 2 bases, with 8 bases between. CDR3 in amino acids: CASSPPGTYEQYF. DNA of the CDR3: TGTGCCAGCTCACCTCCCGGGACCTACGAGCAGTACTTC.

This clonotype was recorded at least ten times. The chain uses TRBV12-3 or TRBV12-4 and TRBJ1-2; 8 nucleotides match TRBD1. The CDR3 length is 13 residues. V dropped 5 bases and J dropped 6; count of bases not matched to a gene: 5. The CDR3 loop is CASSADRVDGYTF. The CDR3 DNA follows: TGTGCCAGCAGTGCGGACAGGGTGGATGGCTACACCTTC.

The rearrangement links TRBV5-1 to TRBJ1-1; D perhaps matches TRBD1 (6 bases). Germline CDR1 reads SGHRS; CDR2 reads YFSETQ. This CDR3 has 14 amino acids. V shed 4 bases and J shed 3 bases, with 13 bases lying between them. In DNA form, the CDR3 reads TGCGCCAGCAGCGGAGGACAGCGTTACACTGAAGCTTTCTTT. This codes for CASSGGQRYTEAFF.

In the case of this clonotype: With a much larger clone just one base away, this may be a read error. The chain uses TRBV11-2 and TRBJ2-7, with D possibly matching TRBD1 (6 bases). The germline V and J ends were trimmed by 7 bases and 0 bases, with 16 bases remaining between them. Looked up from germline, CDR1 is SGHAT and CDR2 is FQNNGV. This CDR3 is built from 15 residues. CDR3: CASIPRQAYSYEQYF. The CDR3 bases are TGTGCCAGCATACCACGACAGGCCTACTCCTACGAGCAGTACTTC.

This clonotype was observed a single time. The J gene is TRBJ2-7, the V gene TRBV15, with 14 bases that match TRBD2. CDR3 length equals 18 residues. V lost 3 bases and J lost 0; bases outside the gene matches: 7. Germline CDR1 and CDR2: LNHNV and YYDKDF (reference sequence). The CDR3 reads CATSRGLAGEVRSYEQYF. CDR3 in DNA: TGTGCCACCAGCAGGGGACTAGCGGGAGAGGTACGCTCCTACGAGCAGTACTTC.

This clonotype was counted a single time. This sequence joins TRBV29-1 and TRBJ2-5; D is ambiguous. There are 11 residues in the CDR3. The V end was cut by 8 bases, the J end by 1 base, with 8 bases between. Per the germline V gene, CDR1 is SQVTM and CDR2 is ANQGSEA. CDR3 coding DNA: TGCAGCTCAGTCATCCAAGAGACCCAGTACTTC. It specifies CSSVIQETQYF.

This clonotype was seen at least ten times. V is TRBV11-2 and J is TRBJ1-3; D not certain. The V gene's germline CDR1 is SGHAT and CDR2 FQNNGV. Trimming shortened V by 5 bases and J by 2 bases, and 16 bases separated the two germline ends. CDR3 length equals 16 residues. CDR3 bases: TGTGCCAGCAGCCCGATCATGGGCAAACCTGGAAACACCATATATTTT. It is translated as CASSPIMGKPGNTIYF.

This clonotype was found many times. The CDR3 coding sequence is TGCAGTGCTAAGACAGGGTCCGGGGAGCTGTTTTTT. This translates into CSAKTGSGELFF. This chain uses TRBV20-1 with TRBJ2-2, with 7 bases that match TRBD1. The ends lost 4 bases at V and 6 bases at J; junction bases unmatched: 2. The CDR3 has 12 residues. Looked up from germline, CDR1 is DFQATT and CDR2 is SNEGSKA (reference sequence).

The V call is TRBV6-1, the J call TRBJ2-5; 7 bases are a match to TRBD2. Germline V gene lookup returns CDR1 MNHNS and CDR2 SASEGT. Unmatched junction bases numbered 12, after V lost 6 bases and J lost 5 bases. The CDR3 runs to 15 residues. The DNA of the CDR3 is TGTGCCAGCAGATCCCGGGAGGATCGACGGGAGACCCAGTACTTC. Its protein is CASRSREDRRETQYF.

This clonotype was seen ten or more times. J is TRBJ2-5 and V is TRBV24-1; 7 nucleotides align to TRBD2. The germline V gene encodes CDR1 KGHDR and CDR2 SFDVKD. This CDR3 is built from 11 residues. CDR3: CAHQWRLAKYF. In DNA form, the CDR3 reads TGTGCTCACCAGTGGAGACTAGCTAAGTACTTC.